The T cell receptor beta chain under discussion was sequenced for a study of blood T cell repertoires in COVID-19. At the level of the study: The United States, Italy and Spain provided the acute and convalescent COVID-19 samples. The cDNA or gDNA used as material had been derived from T cells, B-cell-depleted T cells, or PBMCs.

Authors' processing steps: From reference gene primer amplification, estimates of nucleated cell counts were derived. Profiled with immunoSEQ multiplex PCR; TCRdb holds only in-frame clones, not every one. V and J calls and clone size are as listed in that table; D and trimming were resolved from the DNA. The sample lists approximately 170,000 clones; about 87% were seen once. The CDR3 is 13 amino acids. Trimming cost V 5 bases and J 11 bases; bases outside gene matches: 9. Germline CDR1 SGHNT, CDR2 YENEEA. The chain recombines TRBV11-3 with TRBJ1-1; 9 bases align to TRBD1. Specimen: peripheral blood. This receptor was taken from a man aged 18 to 35 with active or convalescent COVID-19. In nucleotides, the CDR3 is TGTGCCAGCAGCGCTACAGGGGGCCCCGGGGCTTTCTTT. The encoded protein is CASSATGGPGAFF.